The 13 T cell receptor beta chains reported below all come from one sample, sequenced in a study of blood T cells in healthy people across ages. It was with a sample-barcoded 5' primer and a J-beta primer mix that a second PCR of roughly 7 to 11 cycles was run. TCRdb analysed the 5' RACE reads with MiXCR anew, one entry per CDR3 protein. The table lists about 1.7 million distinct CDR3 sequences, approximately 28% of them singletons. The sample was blood. These receptor sequences come from a woman between 25 and 40 years old in good health.

The J gene is TRBJ1-1, the V gene TRBV28; the D is unclear. Per the germline V gene, CDR1 is MDHEN and CDR2 is SYDVKM. The V end lost 6 bases, the J end lost 0 bases, and 11 bases lay between the germline ends. CDR3 length equals 14 residues. CDR3 coding DNA: TGTGCCAGCAGCCAGCGTTACATGAACACTGAAGCTTTCTTT. Encoded protein: CASSQRYMNTEAFF.

A remark on this clonotype: Given a much more abundant clone one base away, this may be a read error. The V gene is TRBV7-2, the J gene TRBJ2-3; TRBD2 might be the D (6 bases). The CDR3 covers 15 residues. Germline V gene sequence: CDR1 SGHTA, CDR2 FQGNSA. Trimming left V 7 bases short and J 0 bases short, with 14 bases between. The CDR3 loop reads CASNSGLASTDTQYF. The DNA of the CDR3 is TGTGCCAGCAACTCGGGACTGGCAAGCACAGATACGCAGTATTTT.

This clonotype was recorded at least ten times. The rearrangement uses TRBV28 and TRBJ1-5, with D possibly TRBD1 on 5 matching bases. Germline loops: CDR1 MDHEN, CDR2 SYDVKM. Between the trimmed V and J ends, which lost 4 bases and 0 bases, there was a span of 10 bases. The CDR3 sequence is 15 residues long. CDR3 in DNA: TGTGCCAGCAGTTCTCCAGGGCTTAGCAATCAGCCCCAGCATTTT. This codes for CASSSPGLSNQPQHF.

There are a few counts of this clonotype. The CDR3 region has the DNA TGTGCCAGCAGTTACTCGAGCGGACGGGGGGATCAGCCCCAGCATTTT. This translates into CASSYSSGRGDQPQHF. This rearrangement joins TRBV6-5 to TRBJ1-5, with D possibly TRBD1 on 5 matching bases. V was clipped by 0 bases and J by 5 bases, with 14 bases between them. This CDR3 contains 16 residues. Germline V gene data show CDR1 as MNHEY and CDR2 as SVGAGI.

V gene TRBV4-2 combines with J gene TRBJ1-1, with D perhaps TRBD1 (5 bases). V shed 0 bases and J shed 1 base, with 18 bases lying between them. CDR1 and CDR2 from the germline V gene are LGHNA and YNFKEQ. The CDR3 is 18 amino acids. The CDR3 nucleotides read TGTGCCAGCAGCCAAGAAGGGGCGAAAAGTACGGGGAACACTGAAGCTTTCTTT. Protein: CASSQEGAKSTGNTEAFF.

V is TRBV27 and J is TRBJ2-1, with D hard to call. This CDR3 comprises 13 residues. V was clipped by 2 bases and J by 8 bases, with 10 bases between them. Per germline, CDR1 MNHEY and CDR2 SMNVEV (reference sequence). CDR3 sequence (DNA): TGTGCCAGCAGTTTAAAAGCGACCCATGAGCAGTTCTTC. Protein product: CASSLKATHEQFF.

This clonotype was recorded a few times. The rearrangement uses TRBV5-1 and TRBJ2-3; 12 bases fit TRBD2. Unmatched junction bases numbered 5, after V lost 1 base and J lost 2 bases. CDR3 length: 17 amino acids. The germline gives CDR1 SGHRS, CDR2 YFSETQ. The CDR3 protein is CASSLSSGGEPTDTQYF. The CDR3 DNA reads as TGCGCCAGCAGCTTGTCTAGCGGGGGGGAACCCACAGATACGCAGTATTTT.

This clonotype was seen more than once but under ten times. This chain joins TRBV3-1 and TRBJ2-7; perhaps TRBD2 as D (5 bases). V dropped 0 bases and J dropped 5 bases, with 8 bases sitting between them. The CDR3 length is 13 residues. Per germline, CDR1 LGHDT and CDR2 YNNKEL (reference sequence). For the CDR3, the DNA is TGTGCCAGCAGCCAAGATAGCGTCGACGAGCAGTACTTC. Protein sequence: CASSQDSVDEQYF.

This clonotype was counted only a few times. This chain links TRBV6-4 with TRBJ2-7, with unresolved D. Judging by the DNA end, TRBJ2-5 fits better; the J call may be wrong. The length of the CDR3 is 13 residues. Germline assignment: CDR1 MRHNA and CDR2 SNTAGT. The CDR3: CASSDSQDGTQYF. The CDR3, as DNA: TGTGCCAGCAGTGACTCCCAGGATGGGACCCAGTACTTC.

This clonotype has more than one count but fewer than ten. V and J are TRBV4-1 and TRBJ2-3, with a tentative D call TRBD2 (6 bases). CDR3 length: 17 amino acids. The V end lost 3 bases, the J end lost 1 base, and 17 bases lay between the germline ends. The germline V gene encodes CDR1 MGHRA and CDR2 YSYEKL. CDR3 sequence: CASSQGAGSWGTDTQYF. As DNA, the CDR3 is TGCGCCAGCAGCCAGGGTGCCGGGAGTTGGGGCACAGATACGCAGTATTTT.

The chain employs TRBV7-2 and TRBJ1-5; 8 bases fit TRBD1. CDR1 and CDR2 (germline): SGHTA, FQGNSA. This CDR3 has 17 amino acids. V lost 5 bases and J lost 1; bases outside the gene matches: 10. This CDR3 reads CASSVEGQALSNQPQHF. CDR3 DNA: TGTGCCAGCAGCGTAGAGGGACAGGCGTTGAGCAATCAGCCCCAGCATTTT.

Many counts were recorded for this clonotype. J is TRBJ2-5 and V is TRBV7-2; 7 bases are a match to TRBD2. Germline assignment: CDR1 SGHTA and CDR2 FQGNSA. This CDR3 has 13 residues. Unmatched junction bases numbered 6, after V lost 8 bases and J lost 3 bases. This CDR3 is CASAGGEEETQYF. Written as DNA, the CDR3 is TGTGCCAGCGCTGGGGGGGAGGAAGAGACCCAGTACTTC.

On this clonotype itself: The final CDR3 position lacks the conserved phenylalanine or tryptophan, pointing to a likely read error. CDR3 in DNA: TGTGCCAGCAGTTTAAAGGGGGGGGCGCACGGCTACACCGTC. Protein: CASSLKGGAHGYTV. The V and J genes are TRBV12-3 or TRBV12-4 and TRBJ1-2; tentative D call: TRBD1 (6 bases). V was shortened by 2 bases and J by 8 bases, with 15 bases between the two germline ends. The CDR3 has 14 amino acids.